The 21 T cell receptor beta chains below all came from one sample that was sequenced in a study of CXCR3-negative and CXCR3-positive naive CD8 T cells. The study, taken as a whole, reports: CXCR3-positive naive cells carried more hydrophobic TRB CDR3s than CXCR3-negative naive cells did.

Via 5' RACE with UMI labels, TRB cDNA libraries were prepared. No DNA is given; TCRdb re-called the 5' RACE reads and lists each CDR3 protein once. The sample's table shows 55,000 to 70,000 distinct CDR3 sequences. Their antigens remain unidentified. The sequenced material came from naive CXCR3+ CD8+ T cells from blood. Subset in this sample: CD45RO-CCR7+CD27+CD95- naive CD8+ T cells expressing CXCR3 (TNR3+). Receptors were obtained from a human donor in good health. Some clones in this sample may be carry-over from other donors' samples.

The chain joins TRBV10-3 to TRBJ2-7; TCRdb outputs TRBD1, but without DNA this stays unchecked. Germline V gene data show CDR1 as ENHRY and CDR2 as SYGVKD. The CDR3 extends over 13 amino acids. The CDR3 is CAIKGTGNYEQYF.

The gene calls are TRBV6-2 or TRBV6-3 and TRBJ1-2. The CDR3 is made up of 13 amino acids. CDR1 is MNHEY, CDR2 SVGEGT, per germline. This CDR3 is CASSPGSNYGYTF.

The gene calls are TRBV4-1 and TRBJ2-1; TCRdb's D call of TRBD1 is untestable without DNA. The CDR3 contains 14 residues. Germline CDR1 and CDR2: MGHRA and YSYEKL. The CDR3 region is CASSPGPSSDEQFF.

CDR3 in amino acids: CASSRETGVSGYEQFF. The genes are TRBV7-9 and TRBJ2-1; the TCRdb D gene call, TRBD2, has no DNA to confirm it. Germline V gene sequence: CDR1 SEHNR, CDR2 FQNEAQ (reference sequence). This CDR3 spans 16 amino acids.

This chain's CDR3 is CASSQDRQGTGELFF. This chain uses TRBV7-8 with TRBJ2-2; TCRdb names TRBD1, which stays unverified in the absence of DNA. The length of the CDR3 is 15 residues. In germline, CDR1 is SGHVS, CDR2 FQNEAQ.

This chain connects TRBV2 to TRBJ2-2; the D call from TCRdb, TRBD1, cannot be confirmed without DNA. The CDR3 contains 13 residues. The germline gives CDR1 SNHLY, CDR2 FYNNEI. CDR3 sequence: CASRGTANGELFF.

This rearrangement joins TRBV7-9 to TRBJ1-1; the D call of TRBD1 rests on TCRdb alone, since no DNA is present to check it. The V gene's germline CDR1 is SEHNR and CDR2 FQNEAQ (reference sequence). This CDR3 contains 16 residues. CDR3 region: CASSQLRSQGETEAFF.

The chain carries TRBV20-1 and TRBJ2-7; the TCRdb call, TRBD2, lacks DNA for checking. The V gene's germline CDR1 is DFQATT and CDR2 SNEGSKA (reference sequence). This CDR3 spans 16 amino acids. CDR3 amino acids: CSAQTSGLTLGYEQYF.

The V gene is TRBV29-1, the J gene TRBJ2-7; TCRdb selects TRBD1, and the lack of DNA leaves this call unchecked. Germline CDR1 is SQVTM and CDR2 is ANQGSEA. The CDR3 runs 13 residues. CDR3 in amino acids: CSGRQPPSDEQYF.

J is TRBJ2-7 and V is TRBV20-1; TCRdb outputs TRBD1, but without DNA this stays unchecked. Germline V gives CDR1 DFQATT, CDR2 SNEGSKA (reference sequence). CDR3 length equals 18 residues. This CDR3 reads CSAFQPGQGFGTFYEQYF.

This rearrangement joins TRBV18 to TRBJ1-4. CDR1 KGHSH and CDR2 LQKENI come from the germline V gene. CDR3 length equals 14 residues. This chain's CDR3 is CASSPSSNDEKLFF.

The chain has TRBV9 and TRBJ2-5; TCRdb lists TRBD1, though no DNA is available to test this call. Germline loops: CDR1 SGDLS, CDR2 YYNGEE. This CDR3 has 14 residues. This CDR3 is CASSILGGTETQYF.

The V gene is TRBV9, the J gene TRBJ2-1; the TRBD1 assignment by TCRdb is unverifiable without DNA. CDR3 length: 14 amino acids. From germline, CDR1 is SGDLS and CDR2 YYNGEE. CDR3 sequence: CASSPRGLYNEQFF.

The chain uses TRBV6-5 and TRBJ1-5; TCRdb picks TRBD1, but there is no DNA to check that call. The CDR3 totals 13 residues. Germline CDR1 MNHEY, CDR2 SVGAGI. Here the CDR3 reads CASSYSGVQPQHF.

The gene calls are TRBV9 and TRBJ1-5. CDR1 and CDR2 from the germline V gene are SGDLS and YYNGEE. The CDR3 covers 15 residues. CDR3: CASSAARWSNQPQHF. Based on the CDR3 plus reference TRBV9 and TRBJ1-5, the full variable domain is DSGVTQTPKHLITATGQRVTLRCSPRSGDLSVYWYQQSLDQGLQFLIQYYNGEERAKGNILERFSAQQFPDLHSELNLSSLELGDSALYFCASSAARWSNQPQHFGDGTRLSIL.

CDR3 amino acids: CATRDGMNTEAFF. The V and J genes are TRBV24-1 and TRBJ1-1. From germline, CDR1 is KGHDR and CDR2 SFDVKD. This CDR3 has 13 residues.

The J gene is TRBJ2-4, the V gene TRBV30; TCRdb proposes TRBD2, but this gene call is untestable without DNA. CDR1 and CDR2 (germline): GTSNPN, SVGIG (reference sequence). The CDR3 contains 17 residues. CDR3 loop: CAWMGLAGGHFVDIQYF.

The chain combines TRBV11-2 with TRBJ2-2; TCRdb gives TRBD1 as the D gene, but with no DNA this cannot be confirmed. The V gene's germline CDR1 is SGHAT and CDR2 FQNNGV. The CDR3 consists of 15 residues. The CDR3 loop is CASSHGQANTGELFF.

The genes are TRBV12-3 or TRBV12-4 and TRBJ1-1; checking the TCRdb D call of TRBD1 is not possible without DNA. CDR3 length: 16 residues. Here the CDR3 reads CASSLAGGGTNTEAFF.

V usage is TRBV7-3 and J usage is TRBJ2-1; TCRdb's D call, TRBD2, is unchecked because there is no DNA. The CDR3 length is 15 residues. The germline V gene has CDR1 SGHTA and CDR2 FQGTGA. The chain's CDR3 is CASSLGLAGENEQFF. The full variable domain, its missing parts supplied by reference TRBV7-3 and TRBJ2-1, is GAGVSQTPSNKVTEKGKYVELRCDPISGHTALYWYRQSLGQGPEFLIYFQGTGAADDSGLPNDRFFAVRPEGSVSTLKIQRTERGDSAVYLCASSLGLAGENEQFFGPGTRLTVL.

The gene calls are TRBV28 and TRBJ2-1; there is no DNA to check the TCRdb D call of TRBD2. Germline V CDR1 and CDR2: MDHEN, SYDVKM. This CDR3 comprises 16 residues. This CDR3 is CASRTPADLFYNEQFF.